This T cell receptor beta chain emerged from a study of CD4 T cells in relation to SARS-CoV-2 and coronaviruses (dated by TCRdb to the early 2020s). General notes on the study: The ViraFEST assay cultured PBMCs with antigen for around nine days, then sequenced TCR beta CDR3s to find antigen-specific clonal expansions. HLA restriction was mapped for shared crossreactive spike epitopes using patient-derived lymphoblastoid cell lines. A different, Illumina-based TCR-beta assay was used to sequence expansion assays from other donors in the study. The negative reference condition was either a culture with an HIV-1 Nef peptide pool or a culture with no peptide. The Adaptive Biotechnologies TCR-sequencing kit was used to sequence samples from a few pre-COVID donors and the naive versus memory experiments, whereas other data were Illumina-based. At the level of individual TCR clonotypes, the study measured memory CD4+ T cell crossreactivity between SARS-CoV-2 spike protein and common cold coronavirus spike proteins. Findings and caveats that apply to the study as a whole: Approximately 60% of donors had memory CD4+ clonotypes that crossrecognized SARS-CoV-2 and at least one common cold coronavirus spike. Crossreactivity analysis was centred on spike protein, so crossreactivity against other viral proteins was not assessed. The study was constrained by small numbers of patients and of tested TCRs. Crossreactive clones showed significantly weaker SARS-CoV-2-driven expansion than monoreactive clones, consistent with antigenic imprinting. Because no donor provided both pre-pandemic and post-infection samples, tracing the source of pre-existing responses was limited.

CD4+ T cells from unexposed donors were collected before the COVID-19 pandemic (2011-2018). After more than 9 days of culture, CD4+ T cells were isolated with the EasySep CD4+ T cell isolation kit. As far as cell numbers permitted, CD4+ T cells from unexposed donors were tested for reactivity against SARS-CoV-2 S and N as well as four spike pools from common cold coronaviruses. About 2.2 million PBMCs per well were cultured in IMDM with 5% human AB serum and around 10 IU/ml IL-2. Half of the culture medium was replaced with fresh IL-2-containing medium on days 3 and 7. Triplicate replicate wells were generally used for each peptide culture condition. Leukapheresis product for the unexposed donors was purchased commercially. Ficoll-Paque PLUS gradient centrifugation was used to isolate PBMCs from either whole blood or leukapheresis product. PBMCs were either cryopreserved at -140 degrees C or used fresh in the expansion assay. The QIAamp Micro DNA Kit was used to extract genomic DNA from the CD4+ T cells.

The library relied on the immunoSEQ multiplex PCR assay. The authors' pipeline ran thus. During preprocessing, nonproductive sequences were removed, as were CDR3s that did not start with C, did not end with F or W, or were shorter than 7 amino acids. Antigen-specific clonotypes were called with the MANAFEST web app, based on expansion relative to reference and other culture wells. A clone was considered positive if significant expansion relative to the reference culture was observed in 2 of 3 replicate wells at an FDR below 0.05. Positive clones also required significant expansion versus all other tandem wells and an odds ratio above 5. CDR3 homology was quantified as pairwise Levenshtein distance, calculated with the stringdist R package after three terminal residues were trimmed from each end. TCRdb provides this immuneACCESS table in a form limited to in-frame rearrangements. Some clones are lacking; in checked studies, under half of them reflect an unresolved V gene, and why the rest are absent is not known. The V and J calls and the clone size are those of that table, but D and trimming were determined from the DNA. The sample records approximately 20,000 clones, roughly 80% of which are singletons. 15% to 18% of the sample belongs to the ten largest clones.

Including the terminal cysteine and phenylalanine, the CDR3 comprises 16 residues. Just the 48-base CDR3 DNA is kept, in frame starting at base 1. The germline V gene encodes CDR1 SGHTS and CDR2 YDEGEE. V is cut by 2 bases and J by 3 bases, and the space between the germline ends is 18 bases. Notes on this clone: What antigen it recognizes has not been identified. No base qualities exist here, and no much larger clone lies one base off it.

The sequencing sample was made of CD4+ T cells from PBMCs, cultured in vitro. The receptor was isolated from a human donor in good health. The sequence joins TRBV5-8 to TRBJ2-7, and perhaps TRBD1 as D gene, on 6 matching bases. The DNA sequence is TGTGCCAGCAGCTTCTTACAGGGAGCTCTCGGCTACGAGCAGTACTTC. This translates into CASSFLQGALGYEQYF. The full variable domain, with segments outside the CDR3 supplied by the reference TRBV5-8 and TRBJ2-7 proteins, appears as EAGVTQSPTHLIKTRGQQATLRCSPISGHTSVYWYQQALGLGLQFLLWYDEGEERNRGNFPPRFSGRQFPNYSSELNVNALELEDSALYLCASSFLQGALGYEQYFGPGTRLTVT.